These T cell receptor beta chains were read from a single sample in a study of blood T cell repertoires in COVID-19. Some clones are missing from TCRdb's copy, which holds only in-frame ones; the method was immunoSEQ multiplex PCR. The sample records fewer than 120,000 clones, 65% to 80% being singletons. The sequencing input was peripheral blood. The receptors come from a woman aged 55-70 years with acute or convalescent COVID-19. Both conserved end residues are part of each CDR3. D genes are given only for firm matches. The listing skips clone size in some rows; elsewhere it reads once, few, many or a size class.

clone_size	v_call	j_call	d_call	cdr3_aa	cdr3_nt
-	TRBV3-1/TRBV3-2	TRBJ2-7	-	CASSQGLTGPYEQYF	TGTGCCAGCAGCCAGGGCCTCACAGGGCCCTACGAGCAGTACTTC
-	TRBV6-1	TRBJ1-5	-	CASSERQGGGNQPQHF	TGTGCCAGCAGTGAACGGCAGGGCGGGGGCAATCAGCCCCAGCATTTT
-	TRBV11-1	TRBJ1-6	-	CASSVATGSNSPLHF	TGTGCCAGCAGCGTCGCTACAGGGTCCAATTCACCCCTCCACTTT
few	TRBV9	TRBJ2-1	-	CASSTRHSSSYNEQFF	TGTGCCAGCAGCACACGCCATTCCAGCTCCTACAATGAGCAGTTCTTC
-	TRBV5-5	TRBJ1-1	TRBD1	CASSTGTAVNTEAFF	TGTGCCAGCAGCACGGGGACAGCCGTGAACACTGAAGCTTTCTTT
-	TRBV29-1	TRBJ2-3	TRBD1	CSVGRGTGDTDTQYF	TGCAGCGTTGGGCGTGGGACAGGGGACACAGATACGCAGTATTTT
few	TRBV6-6	TRBJ2-7	TRBD2	CASSSRGGVNEQYF	TGTGCCAGCAGTTCCCGGGGAGGGGTCAACGAGCAGTACTTC
few	TRBV9	TRBJ1-2	TRBD1	CASSVMATGNYGYTF	TGTGCCAGCAGCGTAATGGCGACAGGGAACTATGGCTACACCTTC
once	TRBV2	TRBJ1-6	-	CASSAQGPSPLHF	TGTGCCAGCAGTGCTCAGGGCCCTTCACCCCTCCACTTT
-	TRBV7-2	TRBJ2-7	TRBD1	CASSLAGTGHYEQYF	TGTGCCAGCAGCTTAGCGGGGACAGGGCACTACGAGCAGTACTTC
many	TRBV5-4	TRBJ2-3	TRBD1	CASSLKGTGRTDTQYF	TGTGCCAGCAGCTTGAAGGGGACAGGGAGGACAGATACGCAGTATTTT
-	TRBV19	TRBJ1-1	-	CASSYTGITEAFF	TGTGCCAGTAGTTACACAGGGATCACTGAAGCTTTCTTT
-	TRBV11-2	TRBJ2-1	-	CASSLGGTGQSYNEQFF	TGTGCCAGCAGCCTTGGCGGGACGGGACAGAGTTACAATGAGCAGTTCTTC
once	TRBV6-5	TRBJ1-5	-	CASSYSNEAGQPQHF	TGTGCCAGCAGTTACTCGAATGAGGCGGGTCAGCCCCAGCATTTT
-	TRBV7-9	TRBJ1-1	-	CASSLIEQGEAFF	TGTGCCAGCAGCTTAATTGAACAGGGCGAAGCTTTCTTT
-	TRBV19	TRBJ1-5	-	CASSIDLRGSQHF	TGTGCCAGTAGTATAGATCTAAGGGGTTCCCAGCATTTT
-	TRBV6-5	TRBJ1-5	-	CASRGEWNQPQHF	TGTGCCAGCAGGGGCGAGTGGAATCAGCCCCAGCATTTT
-	TRBV11-2	TRBJ1-2	-	CASSLGGNYGYTF	TGTGCCAGCAGCTTAGGGGGCAACTATGGCTACACCTTC
few	TRBV7-3	TRBJ1-1	-	CASSLGLANTEAFF	TGTGCCAGCAGCTTAGGGTTAGCGAACACTGAAGCTTTCTTT
-	TRBV28	TRBJ1-2	TRBD1	CASIQGGNYGYTF	TGTGCCAGCATTCAGGGGGGCAACTATGGCTACACCTTC
few	TRBV5-1	TRBJ2-3	TRBD2	CASSLYTSGQWQYF	TGCGCCAGCAGCTTGTATACTAGCGGACAATGGCAGTATTTT
-	TRBV12-5	TRBJ2-7	-	CASGLYRPTGYEQYF	TGTGCTAGTGGTTTGTACCGACCTACGGGCTACGAGCAGTACTTC
many	TRBV5-1	TRBJ2-2	TRBD2	CASGYSGGNTGELFF	TGCGCCAGCGGCTATAGCGGGGGGAACACCGGGGAGCTGTTTTTT
-	TRBV10-3	TRBJ2-5	-	CAISVGARGGETQYF	TGTGCCATCAGTGTAGGAGCCCGGGGAGGAGAGACCCAGTACTTC
-	TRBV6-5	TRBJ2-2	-	CASSYSRRDTGELFF	TGTGCCAGCAGTTACTCCCGCCGGGACACCGGGGAGCTGTTTTTT
-	TRBV4-1	TRBJ2-1	-	CASSQDARPLRVRNEQFF	TGCGCCAGCAGCCAAGACGCGAGGCCTCTACGCGTTCGAAATGAGCAGTTCTTC
-	TRBV5-8	TRBJ1-4	-	CASSLGQSSTNEKLFF	TGTGCCAGCAGCTTGGGACAGAGCTCAACTAATGAAAAACTGTTTTTT
-	TRBV6-5	TRBJ1-1	-	CASSYSIQLNTEAFF	TGTGCCAGCAGTTACTCTATACAGTTGAACACTGAAGCTTTCTTT
-	TRBV7-3	TRBJ1-4	-	CASSLSANEKLFF	TGTGCCAGCAGCTTATCAGCTAATGAAAAACTGTTTTTT
-	TRBV12-3/TRBV12-4	TRBJ1-2	-	CASSLSYGYTF	TGTGCCAGCAGTTTATCTTATGGCTACACCTTC
-	TRBV6-6	TRBJ1-6	TRBD1	CASRQGGSFGSPLHF	TGTGCCAGCAGACAGGGGGGGAGTTTCGGTTCACCCCTCCACTTT
-	TRBV5-1	TRBJ1-1	-	CASRYEKGGTEAFF	TGCGCCAGCAGATACGAGAAAGGGGGCACTGAAGCTTTCTTT
-	TRBV6-2/TRBV6-3	TRBJ2-7	-	CASSYLAALRSYEQYF	TGTGCCAGCAGTTACTTGGCGGCTCTTAGAAGCTACGAGCAGTACTTC
-	TRBV7-9	TRBJ2-5	-	CASSPQETQYF	TGTGCCAGCAGCCCACAAGAGACCCAGTACTTC
-	TRBV18	TRBJ1-5	TRBD1	CASSLGQGPPPSPQHF	TGTGCCAGCTCACTCGGACAGGGACCTCCTCCGTCACCCCAGCATTTT
-	TRBV5-6	TRBJ2-1	-	CASSLGLGAQEQFF	TGTGCCAGCAGCTTGGGGCTGGGGGCCCAAGAGCAGTTCTTC
-	TRBV11-2	TRBJ2-5	TRBD2	CASNYNSGGEETQYF	TGTGCCAGCAATTATAATAGCGGGGGGGAAGAGACCCAGTACTTC
few	TRBV11-3	TRBJ1-1	TRBD1	CASSFLGRGRSGNTEAFF	TGTGCCAGCAGCTTTCTGGGCAGGGGGCGTTCGGGGAACACTGAAGCTTTCTTT
-	TRBV7-3	TRBJ1-1	-	CASSPGWMTVRNTEAFF	TGTGCCAGCAGCCCCGGGTGGATGACAGTCCGGAACACTGAAGCTTTCTTT
-	TRBV4-3	TRBJ2-7	-	CASSQFTGYEQYF	TGCGCCAGCAGCCAATTTACAGGCTACGAGCAGTACTTC
-	TRBV11-3	TRBJ2-3	TRBD1	CASSSRQGDTDTQYF	TGTGCCAGCAGCTCAAGACAGGGGGACACAGATACGCAGTATTTT
once	TRBV5-8	TRBJ1-2	-	CASSLYGQRHFNYGYTF	TGTGCCAGCAGCTTGTATGGTCAAAGACACTTTAACTATGGCTACACCTTC
many	TRBV6-2/TRBV6-3	TRBJ1-1	TRBD1	CASSLQGLHTEAFF	TGTGCCAGCAGTTTACAGGGGTTACACACTGAAGCTTTCTTT
-	TRBV14	TRBJ2-3	TRBD2	CASSQPGLAGITDTQYF	TGTGCCAGCAGCCAACCGGGACTAGCGGGGATCACAGATACGCAGTATTTT
-	TRBV7-8	TRBJ2-1	-	CASSRGLWTNYNEQFF	TGTGCCAGCAGCCGTGGCCTCTGGACAAACTACAATGAGCAGTTCTTC
-	TRBV7-9	TRBJ1-3	TRBD1	CASSWTTGVGNTIYF	TGTGCCAGCAGCTGGACTACAGGGGTCGGAAACACCATATATTTT
-	TRBV5-1	TRBJ1-2	-	CASSLTGETYYGYTF	TGCGCCAGCAGCTTAACAGGCGAGACCTACTATGGCTACACCTTC
-	TRBV2	TRBJ1-6	TRBD1	CASRGQVNSPLHF	TGTGCCAGCCGCGGACAGGTCAATTCACCCCTCCACTTT
-	TRBV3-1/TRBV3-2	TRBJ2-5	TRBD2	CASSLRGGASETQYF	TGTGCCAGCAGCTTACGCGGGGGGGCCTCGGAGACCCAGTACTTC
-	TRBV2	TRBJ1-4	-	CASKKQTNEKLFF	TGTGCCAGCAAGAAACAGACTAATGAAAAACTGTTTTTT
few	TRBV6-2/TRBV6-3	TRBJ1-1	-	CASSRGVWAFF	TGTGCCAGCAGCCGCGGGGTATGGGCTTTCTTT
-	TRBV19	TRBJ1-5	-	CASSIFSGGAYKQPQHF	TGTGCCAGTAGTATTTTTTCGGGGGGGGCGTATAAACAGCCCCAGCATTTT
-	TRBV30	TRBJ1-4	TRBD1	CAWIPPGQGDEKLFF	TGTGCCTGGATTCCCCCCGGACAGGGGGATGAAAAACTGTTTTTT
-	TRBV29-1	TRBJ1-1	TRBD1	CSVVGHRDRGDTEAFF	TGCAGCGTTGTAGGGCACCGGGACAGGGGAGACACTGAAGCTTTCTTT
-	TRBV14	TRBJ1-2	-	CASSPSGAGGYTF	TGTGCCAGCAGCCCTAGTGGGGCAGGGGGCTACACCTTC
-	TRBV24-1	TRBJ2-7	-	CATSQGREQYF	TGTGCCACCAGTCAGGGTCGCGAGCAGTACTTC
-	TRBV5-1	TRBJ1-5	TRBD1	CASSSGQGWPQHF	TGCGCCAGCAGCTCTGGACAGGGATGGCCCCAGCATTTT